A single sample gave rise to the 8 T cell receptor beta chains below, sequenced in a study of T-cell reconstitution after alpha-beta-depleted transplantation in children. During its preparation, the TCRbeta library received unique molecular identifiers. One entry per CDR3 protein, called by TCRdb with MiXCR from the PCR reads. The table has some 590,000 distinct CDR3 sequences, about 10% seen once; the top ten hold roughly 3.9%. This sample comprised PBMCs from the stem cell graft donor, obtained from the stem cell graft. The receptor set was obtained from a human donor who donated a stem cell graft to a child with acute myeloid leukemia.

This clonotype was seen only a few times. The V gene is TRBV9, the J gene TRBJ2-1; 14 bases line up with TRBD2. CDR1 is SGDLS and CDR2 is YYNGEE in the germline V gene. There are 16 residues in the CDR3. V dropped 3 bases and J dropped 6; count of bases not matched to a gene: 5. CDR3 sequence: CASSAVGTSGSNEQFF. The CDR3 bases are TGTGCCAGCAGCGCCGTTGGGACTAGCGGGAGCAATGAGCAGTTCTTC. Filled out from reference TRBV9 and TRBJ2-1, the complete variable domain reads DSGVTQTPKHLITATGQRVTLRCSPRSGDLSVYWYQQSLDQGLQFLIQYYNGEERAKGNILERFSAQQFPDLHSELNLSSLELGDSALYFCASSAVGTSGSNEQFFGPGTRLTVL.

V gene TRBV2 combines with J gene TRBJ2-1, with 8 bases fitting TRBD2. The trim removed 4 bases at V and 7 bases at J, leaving 9 bases unmatched. Germline CDR1 reads SNHLY; CDR2 reads FYNNEI. This CDR3 is built from 15 residues. CDR3 region: CASSGTSWEYNEQFF. The CDR3 DNA reads TGTGCCAGCAGTGGGACTAGCTGGGAGTATAATGAGCAGTTCTTC. Full variable domain (outside the CDR3, taken from reference TRBV2 and TRBJ2-1): EPEVTQTPSHQVTQMGQEVILRCVPISNHLYFYWYRQILGQKVEFLVSFYNNEISEKSEIFDDQFSVERPDGSNFTLKIRSTKLEDSAMYFCASSGTSWEYNEQFFGPGTRLTVL.

The chain joins TRBV20-1 to TRBJ2-1, with 13 bases lining up with TRBD2. CDR3 length equals 17 residues. Per the germline V gene, CDR1 is DFQATT and CDR2 is SNEGSKA (reference sequence). Losses at the gene ends were 1 base for V and 1 base for J; bases not matched to a gene: 4. The DNA for the CDR3 is TGCAGTGCTAGAGGACTAGCGGGAGGCCGATCCTACAATGAGCAGTTCTTC. It translates to CSARGLAGGRSYNEQFF.

The rearrangement links TRBV7-2 to TRBJ2-2; TRBD2 matches at 9 bases. The length of the CDR3 is 16 residues. Germline loops: CDR1 SGHTA, CDR2 FQGNSA. The V segment lost 11 bases and the J segment 8 bases; nucleotides outside the gene matches: 18. DNA for the CDR3: TGTGCCGCCCCACCCGATAGCGGGAGAAGGACTGGGGAGCTGTTTTTT. This sequence encodes CAAPPDSGRRTGELFF.

This rearrangement joins TRBV2 to TRBJ2-6, with a tentative D call TRBD1 (5 bases). CDR1 SNHLY and CDR2 FYNNEI come from the germline V gene. This CDR3 comprises 17 residues. The CDR3, as DNA: TGTACCATCTGCCCCAGGGTATTTGGCTCTGGGGCCAACGTCCTGACTTTC. Its protein is CTICPRVFGSGANVLTF.

At least ten counts were recorded for this clonotype. One end of the junction does not line up with germline, which may come from a read error. CDR3 loop: CASRATNRDDF. As DNA, the CDR3 is TGTGCCAGCAGGGCTACAAACCGGGACGATTTT. The V call is TRBV2, the J call TRBJ2-3; D might be TRBD1 or TRBD2, each matching 5 bases. The CDR3 is 11 amino acids. Germline V gene data show CDR1 as SNHLY and CDR2 as FYNNEI.

This chain uses TRBV9 with TRBJ2-2; TRBD1 agrees at 7 bases. Germline assignment: CDR1 SGDLS and CDR2 YYNGEE. The CDR3 is 16 amino acids. V was clipped by 2 bases and J by 0 bases; unmatched bases: 4. CDR3 region: CASSVRQGANTGELFF. In DNA, the CDR3 is TGTGCCAGCAGCGTCCGGCAGGGGGCGAACACCGGGGAGCTGTTTTTT.

This chain links TRBV27 with TRBJ2-3; no firm D call. Germline V gene data show CDR1 as MNHEY and CDR2 as SMNVEV (reference sequence). The CDR3 is 12 residues long. Trimming left V 7 bases short and J 4 bases short, with 9 bases between. The CDR3 DNA follows: TGTGCCAGCATCGGCTCACCAGATACGCAGTATTTT. This encodes CASIGSPDTQYF.